This entry describes one T cell receptor (beta chain). As yet, its antigen is unknown. This sample is drawn from a study of shared clonotypes between healthy human individuals. The length of the CDR3 is 15 residues. CDR1 and CDR2 (germline): MDHEN, SYDVKM. The junction had 10 bases not matched to a gene; V was cut back by 6 bases and J by 2 bases. Method: immunoSEQ multiplex PCR; TCRdb's copy keeps in-frame clones and lacks some. The profile shows 1 million to 1.3 million clones, about four fifths of them singletons. Study-wide findings and caveats: Non-shared clonotypes had lower generation probabilities than those shared by all four donors.

Sequencing used memory CD4+ T cells from PBMCs. Regarding subset: CD45RA-negative fraction. The V gene is TRBV28, the J gene TRBJ2-7, with 7 bases aligning to TRBD1. The receptor comes from a man between 18 and 35 years old in good health. Some clones in this sample may be carry-over from other donors' samples. CDR3 sequence reads: CASRPYDRAPYEQYF. DNA for the CDR3: TGTGCCAGCAGACCATACGACAGGGCGCCCTACGAGCAGTACTTC. The entire variable domain, with the rest obtained from reference TRBV28 and TRBJ2-7, is as follows: DVKVTQSSRYLVKRTGEKVFLECVQDMDHENMFWYRQDPGLGLRLIYFSYDVKMKEKGDIPEGYSVSREKKERFSLILESASTNQTSMYLCASRPYDRAPYEQYFGPGTRLTVT.